The 2 T cell receptor beta chains reported below all come from one sample, sequenced in a study of T cell changes during pregnancy in multiple sclerosis. This table comes from immunoSEQ multiplex PCR, and its TCRdb copy is limited to in-frame clones, with some not included. Of just over 20,000 clones listed, 70% to 90% are singletons. The source material was CD8+ T cells from peripheral blood mononuclear cells, sampled in the second trimester of pregnancy. The receptor set was obtained from a female donor in good health, enrolled as a control in a pregnancy study.

The chain recombines TRBV7-8 with TRBJ1-2; 11 bases agree with TRBD1. Germline values: CDR1 SGHVS, CDR2 FQNEAQ. The CDR3 covers 13 residues. The V and J ends lost 5 bases and 8 bases, in that order; junction bases with no gene match: 4. CDR3 nucleotides: TGTGCCAGCAGCGGAGGGACAGGGGGAGGCTACACCTTC. It specifies CASSGGTGGGYTF.

The chain links TRBV7-2 to TRBJ2-1; 12 bases agree with TRBD2. Germline V gene lookup returns CDR1 SGHTA and CDR2 FQGNSA. This CDR3 contains 15 residues. Trimming took 8 bases from V and 7 from J; bases not matched to a gene: 9. As DNA, the CDR3 is TGTGCCAGCCAGAGCCTAGCGGGAGGGGTGAATGAGCAGTTCTTC. Translating gives CASQSLAGGVNEQFF.